This T cell receptor (beta chain) derives from a study of neurological immune-mediated disorders. Study-wide results and limits: Across subjects, expanded clones had no CDR3 amino acid sequences in common, pointing to private repertoires in all groups. Expansion of TCR clones was greatest in HTLV-1-associated myelopathy and smallest in multiple sclerosis, where it fell below that of healthy controls.

Germline loops: CDR1 LNHDA, CDR2 SQIVND (reference sequence). This CDR3 has 15 residues. Between the trimmed V and J ends, which lost 0 bases and 1 base, there was a span of 9 bases. 5'RACE generated cDNA with 10-nucleotide random UMIs. TCRdb reprocessed the 5' RACE reads with MiXCR, giving one entry per CDR3 protein. In the table there are 65,000 to 70,000 distinct CDR3 sequences, around 4% of which are singletons. Unsorted libraries were generated from 2 million PBMCs. These cells had been stored in RNAlater at -80 C. For this clonotype: What it recognizes is unknown.

The clonotype was recovered from a man aged 50 to 60 with multiple sclerosis. The material sequenced was PBMCs. J is TRBJ1-1 and V is TRBV19, with D unresolved. CDR3 region: CASSIEGRPNTEAFF. The CDR3 region has the DNA TGTGCCAGTAGTATAGAGGGCAGGCCGAACACTGAAGCTTTCTTT.